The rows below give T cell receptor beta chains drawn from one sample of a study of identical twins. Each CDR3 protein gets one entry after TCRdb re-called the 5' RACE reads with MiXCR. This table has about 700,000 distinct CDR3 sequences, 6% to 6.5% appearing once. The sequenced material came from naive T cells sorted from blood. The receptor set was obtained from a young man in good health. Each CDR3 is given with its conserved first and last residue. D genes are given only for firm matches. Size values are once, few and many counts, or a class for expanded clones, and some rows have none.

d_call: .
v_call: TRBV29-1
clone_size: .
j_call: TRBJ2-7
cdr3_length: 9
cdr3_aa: CSVAAEQYF
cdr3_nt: TGCAGCGTTGCGGCCGAGCAGTACTTC

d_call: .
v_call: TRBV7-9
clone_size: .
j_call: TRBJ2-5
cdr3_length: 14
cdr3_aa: CASSLVGQTETQYF
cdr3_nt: TGTGCCAGCAGCTTAGTCGGCCAGACAGAGACCCAGTACTTC

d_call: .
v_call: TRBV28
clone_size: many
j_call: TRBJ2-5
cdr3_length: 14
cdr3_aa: CASSLGGAVETQYF
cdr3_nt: TGTGCCAGCAGTTTAGGGGGGGCTGTGGAGACCCAGTACTTC

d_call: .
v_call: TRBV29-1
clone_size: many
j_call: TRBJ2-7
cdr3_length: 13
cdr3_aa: CSVVQESSYEQYF
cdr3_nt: TGCAGCGTTGTACAGGAGAGCTCCTACGAGCAGTACTTC

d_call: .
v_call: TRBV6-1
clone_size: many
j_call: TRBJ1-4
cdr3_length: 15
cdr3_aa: CASIYSRGHNEKLFF
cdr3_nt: TGTGCCAGCATCTACAGCAGGGGTCATAATGAAAAACTGTTTTTT

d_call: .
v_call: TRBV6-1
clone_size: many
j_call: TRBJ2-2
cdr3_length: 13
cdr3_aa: CASRDGGDGELFF
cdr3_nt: TGTGCCAGCAGGGACGGCGGCGACGGGGAGCTGTTTTTT

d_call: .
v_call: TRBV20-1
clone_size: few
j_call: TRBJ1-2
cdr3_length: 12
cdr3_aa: CSARARDHGYTF
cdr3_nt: TGCAGTGCTAGAGCTCGGGACCATGGCTACACCTTC

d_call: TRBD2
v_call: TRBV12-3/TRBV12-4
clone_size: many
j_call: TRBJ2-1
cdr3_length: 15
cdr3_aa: CASSLAGTREREQFF
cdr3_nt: TGTGCCAGCAGCCTCGCCGGGACTAGAGAAAGAGAGCAGTTCTTC

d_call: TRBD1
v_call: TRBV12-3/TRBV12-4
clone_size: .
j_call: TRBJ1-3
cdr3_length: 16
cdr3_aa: CASRLQGAGSGNTIYF
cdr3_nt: TGTGCCAGCAGATTACAGGGGGCAGGATCTGGAAACACCATATATTTT

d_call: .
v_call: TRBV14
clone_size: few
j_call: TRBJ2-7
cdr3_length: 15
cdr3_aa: CASSRRGYETYEQYF
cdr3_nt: TGTGCCAGCAGCCGCCGGGGATACGAAACCTACGAGCAGTACTTC

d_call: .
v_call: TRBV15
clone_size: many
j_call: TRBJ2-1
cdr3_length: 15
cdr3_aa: CATSREDGSYNEQFF
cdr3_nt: TGTGCCACCAGCAGAGAAGATGGGTCCTACAATGAGCAGTTCTTC

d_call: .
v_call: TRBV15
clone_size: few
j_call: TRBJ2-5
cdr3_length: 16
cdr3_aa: CATSGVPSDRRETQYF
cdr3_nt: TGTGCCACCAGCGGAGTTCCCTCGGACAGACGAGAGACCCAGTACTTC

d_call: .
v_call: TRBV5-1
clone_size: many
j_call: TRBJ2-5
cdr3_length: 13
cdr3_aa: CASSWSGLETQYF
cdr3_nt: TGCGCCAGCAGCTGGTCGGGACTCGAGACCCAGTACTTC

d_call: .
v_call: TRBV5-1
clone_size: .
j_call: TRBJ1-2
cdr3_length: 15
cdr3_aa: CASSPRRDGFYGYTF
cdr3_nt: TGCGCCAGCAGCCCAAGACGGGACGGATTTTATGGCTACACCTTC

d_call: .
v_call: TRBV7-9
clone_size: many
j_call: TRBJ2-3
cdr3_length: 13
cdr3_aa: CASSFTATEAQYF
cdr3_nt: TGTGCCAGCAGCTTTACCGCAACTGAGGCGCAGTATTTT

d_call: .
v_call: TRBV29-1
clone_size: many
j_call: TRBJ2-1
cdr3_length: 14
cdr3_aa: CSVPSFGSYNEQFF
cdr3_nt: TGCAGCGTCCCCTCGTTCGGGTCCTACAATGAGCAGTTCTTC

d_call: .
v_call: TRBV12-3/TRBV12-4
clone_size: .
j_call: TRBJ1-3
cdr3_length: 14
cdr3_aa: CASSFWGSGNTIYF
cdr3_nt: TGTGCCAGCAGTTTCTGGGGTTCTGGAAACACCATATATTTT

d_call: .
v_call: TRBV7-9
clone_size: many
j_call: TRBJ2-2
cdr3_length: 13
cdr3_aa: CASSEGDTGELFF
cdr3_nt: TGTGCCAGCAGTGAGGGGGATACCGGGGAGCTGTTTTTT

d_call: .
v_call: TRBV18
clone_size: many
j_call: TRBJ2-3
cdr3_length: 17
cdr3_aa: CASSAAVSSSITDTQYF
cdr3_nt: TGTGCCAGCTCAGCCGCAGTCTCCTCCTCAATCACAGATACGCAGTATTTT

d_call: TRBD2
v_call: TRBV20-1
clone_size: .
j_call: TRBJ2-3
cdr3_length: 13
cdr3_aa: CSAKRDFTDTQYF
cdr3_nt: TGCAGTGCTAAGCGGGACTTCACAGATACGCAGTATTTT

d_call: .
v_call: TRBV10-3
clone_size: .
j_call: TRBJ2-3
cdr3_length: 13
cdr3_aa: CATEGGSTDTQYF
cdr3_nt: TGTGCCACCGAGGGGGGGAGCACAGATACGCAGTATTTT

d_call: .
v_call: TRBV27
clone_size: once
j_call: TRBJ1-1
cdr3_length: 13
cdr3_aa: CAGSLNTNTEAFF
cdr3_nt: TGTGCCGGCAGTTTGAATACGAACACTGAAGCTTTCTTT

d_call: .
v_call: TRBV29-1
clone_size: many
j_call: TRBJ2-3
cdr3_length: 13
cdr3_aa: CSVEGDSTDTQYF
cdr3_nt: TGCAGCGTTGAAGGGGACAGCACAGATACGCAGTATTTT

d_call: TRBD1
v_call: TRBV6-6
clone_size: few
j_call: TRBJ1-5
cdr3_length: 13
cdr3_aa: CAIGTDSNQPQHF
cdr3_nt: TGTGCCATAGGGACAGATAGCAATCAGCCCCAGCATTTT

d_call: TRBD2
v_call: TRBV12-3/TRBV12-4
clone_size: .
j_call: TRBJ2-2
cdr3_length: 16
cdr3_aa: CASLLRSSGLTGELFF
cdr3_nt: TGTGCCAGCCTCCTGAGGTCTAGCGGTTTGACCGGGGAGCTGTTTTTT

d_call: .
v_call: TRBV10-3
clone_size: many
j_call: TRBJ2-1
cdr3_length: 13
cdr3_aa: CAISDTPDNEQFF
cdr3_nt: TGTGCCATCAGTGACACGCCGGACAATGAGCAGTTCTTC

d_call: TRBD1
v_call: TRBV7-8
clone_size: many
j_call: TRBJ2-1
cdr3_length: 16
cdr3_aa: CASSFPGQGANNEQFF
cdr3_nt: TGTGCCAGCAGCTTCCCGGGACAGGGGGCAAATAATGAGCAGTTCTTC

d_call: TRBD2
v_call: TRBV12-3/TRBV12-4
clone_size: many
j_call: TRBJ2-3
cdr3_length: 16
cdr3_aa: CASSPTSGRGADTQYF
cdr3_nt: TGTGCCAGCAGTCCGACTAGCGGGAGGGGTGCAGATACGCAGTATTTT

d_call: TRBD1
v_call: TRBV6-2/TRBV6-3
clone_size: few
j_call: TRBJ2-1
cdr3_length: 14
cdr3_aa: CATTAGGYDNEQFF
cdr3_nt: TGTGCCACGACCGCAGGGGGCTACGACAATGAGCAGTTCTTC

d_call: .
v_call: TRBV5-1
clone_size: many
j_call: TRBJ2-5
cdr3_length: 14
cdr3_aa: CASSEESIRETQYF
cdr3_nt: TGCGCCAGCAGCGAAGAGTCCATTCGGGAGACCCAGTACTTC

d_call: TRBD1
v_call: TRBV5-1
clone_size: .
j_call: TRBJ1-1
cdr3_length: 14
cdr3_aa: CASSWTGVGTEAFF
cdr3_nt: TGCGCCAGCAGCTGGACAGGGGTGGGGACTGAAGCTTTCTTT

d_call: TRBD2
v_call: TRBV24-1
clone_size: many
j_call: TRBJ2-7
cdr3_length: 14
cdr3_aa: CATSDSGTSYEQYF
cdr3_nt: TGTGCCACCAGTGATTCCGGGACTAGCTACGAGCAGTACTTC

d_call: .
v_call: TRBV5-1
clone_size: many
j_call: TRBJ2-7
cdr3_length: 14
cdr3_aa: CASSGRDGTYEQYF
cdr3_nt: TGCGCCAGCAGCGGCCGGGACGGGACCTACGAGCAGTACTTC

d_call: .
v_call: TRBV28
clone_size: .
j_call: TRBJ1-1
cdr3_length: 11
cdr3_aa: CAVRATTEAFF
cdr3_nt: TGTGCCGTCCGGGCTACCACTGAAGCTTTCTTT

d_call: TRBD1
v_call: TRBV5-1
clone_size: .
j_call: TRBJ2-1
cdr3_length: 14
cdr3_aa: CATHTGGSYNEQFF
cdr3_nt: TGCGCCACCCACACAGGGGGCTCCTACAATGAGCAGTTCTTC

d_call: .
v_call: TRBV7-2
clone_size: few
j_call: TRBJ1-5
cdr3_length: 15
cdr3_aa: CASSSSGTRTGPQHF
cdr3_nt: TGTGCCAGCAGCTCCTCCGGGACACGCACCGGGCCCCAGCATTTT

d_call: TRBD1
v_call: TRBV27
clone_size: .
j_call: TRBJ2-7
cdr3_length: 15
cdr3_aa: CASSLTMTGGDEQYF
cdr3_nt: TGTGCCAGCAGTTTAACTATGACAGGGGGCGACGAGCAGTACTTC

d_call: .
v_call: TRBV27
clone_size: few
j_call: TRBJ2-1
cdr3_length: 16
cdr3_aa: CASSLSGANADQEQFF
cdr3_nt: TGTGCCAGCTCCTTATCCGGGGCCAACGCGGATCAGGAGCAGTTCTTC

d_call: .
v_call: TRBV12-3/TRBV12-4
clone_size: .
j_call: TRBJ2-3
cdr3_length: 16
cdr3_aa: CASSLYGRGSTDTQYF
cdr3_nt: TGTGCCAGCAGTTTGTACGGGAGAGGTAGCACAGATACGCAGTATTTT

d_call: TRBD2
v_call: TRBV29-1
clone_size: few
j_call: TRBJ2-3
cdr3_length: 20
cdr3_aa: CSVESTGTSGYPTRADTQYF
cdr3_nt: TGCAGCGTTGAATCCACCGGGACTAGCGGTTACCCAACCCGGGCAGATACGCAGTATTTT

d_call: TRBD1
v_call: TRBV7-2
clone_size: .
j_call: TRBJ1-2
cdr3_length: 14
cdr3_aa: CASGGRGQNYGYTF
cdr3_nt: TGTGCCAGCGGGGGTCGGGGACAGAACTATGGCTACACCTTC

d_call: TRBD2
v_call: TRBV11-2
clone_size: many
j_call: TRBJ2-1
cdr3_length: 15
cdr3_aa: CASSLYGRARNEQFF
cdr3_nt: TGTGCCAGCAGCTTATACGGGAGGGCCCGCAATGAGCAGTTCTTC

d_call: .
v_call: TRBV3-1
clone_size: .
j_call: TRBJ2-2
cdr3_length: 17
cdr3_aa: CASSQEPPGPNTGELFF
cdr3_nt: TGTGCCAGCAGCCAAGAGCCCCCAGGGCCAAACACCGGGGAGCTGTTTTTT

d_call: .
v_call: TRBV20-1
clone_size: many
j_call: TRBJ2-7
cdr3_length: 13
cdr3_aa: CSARGGGSYEQYF
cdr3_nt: TGCAGTGCACGGGGTGGGGGGTCCTACGAGCAGTACTTC

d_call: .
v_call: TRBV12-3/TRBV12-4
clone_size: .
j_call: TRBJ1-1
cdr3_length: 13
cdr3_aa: CASSPLSQGEAFF
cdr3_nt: TGTGCCAGCAGTCCACTGTCTCAGGGTGAAGCTTTCTTT

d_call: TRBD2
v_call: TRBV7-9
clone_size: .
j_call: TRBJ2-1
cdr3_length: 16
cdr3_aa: CASSRTGTSRRDEQFF
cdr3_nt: TGTGCCAGCAGTCGAACCGGGACTAGTAGGCGCGATGAGCAGTTCTTC

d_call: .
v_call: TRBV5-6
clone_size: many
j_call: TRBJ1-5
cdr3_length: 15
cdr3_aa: CASSLREGDGQPQHF
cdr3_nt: TGTGCCAGCAGCTTGCGCGAAGGGGATGGTCAGCCCCAGCATTTT

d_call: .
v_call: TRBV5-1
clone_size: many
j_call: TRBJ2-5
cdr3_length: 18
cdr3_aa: CASSLAFAEGITPETQYF
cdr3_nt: TGCGCCAGCAGCTTGGCCTTTGCGGAGGGGATAACTCCCGAGACCCAGTACTTC

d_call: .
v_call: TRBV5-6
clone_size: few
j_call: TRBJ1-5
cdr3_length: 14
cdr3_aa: CASSPWGNNQPQHF
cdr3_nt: TGTGCCAGCAGCCCGTGGGGAAACAATCAGCCCCAGCATTTT

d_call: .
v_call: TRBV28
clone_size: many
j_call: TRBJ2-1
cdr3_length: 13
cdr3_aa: CASSFGAQNEQFF
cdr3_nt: TGTGCCAGCAGTTTCGGGGCACAAAATGAGCAGTTCTTC